The 27 T cell receptor beta chains listed next were all sequenced from one sample in a study of cytomegalovirus exposure and HLA in healthy donors. Researchers ran the PCR with 60 Vbeta and 13 Jbeta primers. TCRdb's table, derived via immunoSEQ multiplex PCR, lists solely in-frame clones and lacks some. The sample has around 100,000 clones; over 65% are singletons. The sequenced material came from PBMCs. Every receptor here comes from a female donor in good health and CMV-seropositive.

The J gene is TRBJ1-3, the V gene TRBV29-1, with D unclear. The V gene lost 6 bases and the J gene lost 1 base, with 13 bases spanning the gap. CDR3 length: 14 residues. In germline, CDR1 is SQVTM, CDR2 ANQGSEA. The CDR3 is CSVRSPGSGNTIYF. The CDR3 DNA is TGCAGCGTGCGGAGCCCGGGGTCTGGAAACACCATATATTTT.

The rearrangement links TRBV6-6 to TRBJ2-2, with TRBD2 matching 10 bases. J gave up 7 bases and V 4 bases, and 9 bases lay outside the gene matches. Germline V CDR1 and CDR2: MNHNY, SVGAGI (reference sequence). This CDR3 is 16 amino acids long. The CDR3: CASSSHGAGGLGELFF. CDR3 nucleotides: TGTGCCAGCAGTTCTCATGGAGCGGGAGGGCTCGGGGAGCTGTTTTTT.

J is TRBJ2-7 and V is TRBV28; TRBD2 might be the D (6 bases). V was cut by 5 bases and J by 2 bases, with 13 bases left in between. The CDR3 sequence is 14 residues long. Germline loops: CDR1 MDHEN, CDR2 SYDVKM. The CDR3 region is CASSPTGGTYEQYF. CDR3 sequence (DNA): TGTGCCAGCAGTCCGACCGGGGGAACCTACGAGCAGTACTTC.

V and J are TRBV7-2 and TRBJ1-5; possible D gene TRBD1, 6 bases. This CDR3 is built from 14 residues. The V gene lost 5 bases and the J gene lost 3 bases, with 11 bases spanning the gap. Germline V gene data show CDR1 as SGHTA and CDR2 as FQGNSA. DNA for the CDR3: TGTGCCAGCAGCATTGACAGGATCAATCAGCCCCAGCATTTT. It yields the protein CASSIDRINQPQHF.

The V and J genes are TRBV9 and TRBJ2-5, with D uncertain. Trimming shortened V by 3 bases and J by 5 bases, and 17 bases separated the two germline ends. The CDR3 loop spans 15 amino acids. Germline CDR1 SGDLS, CDR2 YYNGEE. CDR3 DNA sequence: TGTGCCAGCAGCGAGACCTCTACAAACGGGGAGACCCAGTACTTC. It specifies CASSETSTNGETQYF.

This chain connects TRBV19 to TRBJ1-5; TRBD1 agrees at 8 bases. The CDR3 consists of 14 residues. V was pared by 3 bases and J by 4 bases, with 2 bases of the junction left unmatched. CDR1 and CDR2 (germline): LNHDA, SQIVND (reference sequence). The DNA of the CDR3 is TGTGCCAGTAGTATCAGGACAGGGAATCAGCCCCAGCATTTT. Encoded protein: CASSIRTGNQPQHF. Looking up the rest from reference TRBV19 and TRBJ1-5 gives the full variable domain: DGGITQSPKYLFRKEGQNVTLSCEQNLNHDAMYWYRQDPGQGLRLIYYSQIVNDFQKGDIAEGYSVSREKKESFPLTVTSAQKNPTAFYLCASSIRTGNQPQHFGDGTRLSIL.

The chain has TRBV6-5 and TRBJ2-1; 10 bases match TRBD2. The germline gives CDR1 MNHEY, CDR2 SVGAGI. There are 14 residues in the CDR3. V shed 5 bases, J shed 5 bases, and the junction held 3 bases outside the gene matches. CDR3 protein: CASSRGLADNEQFF. As DNA, the CDR3 is TGTGCCAGCAGTCGCGGACTAGCGGACAATGAGCAGTTCTTC.

The rearrangement uses TRBV30 and TRBJ1-6; TRBD1 is a possible D gene (5 bases). Germline loops: CDR1 GTSNPN, CDR2 SVGIG (reference sequence). Trimming cost V 0 bases and J 9 bases, with 18 bases left between them. The CDR3 has 16 residues. The CDR3 DNA reads TGTGCCTGGAGTGTAGGGGTAACACCCTGGGGTTCACCCCTCCACTTT. As protein: CAWSVGVTPWGSPLHF.

The chain links TRBV29-1 to TRBJ1-2; D is perhaps TRBD1 (6 bases). With 3 bases removed from V and 0 bases from J, the gap between germline ends came to 14 bases. Looked up from germline, CDR1 is SQVTM and CDR2 is ANQGSEA. CDR3 size: 15 residues. CDR3 protein: CSVEDTGTPNYGYTF. In nucleotides, the CDR3 is TGCAGCGTTGAGGATACCGGGACACCTAACTATGGCTACACCTTC.

This clone was seen a few times. The chain is built from TRBV7-6 and TRBJ1-1; D ambiguous. Germline V lookup: CDR1 SGHVS, CDR2 FNYEAQ. V was pared by 3 bases and J by 10 bases, with 12 bases between. The CDR3 is 12 amino acids. CDR3 DNA sequence: TGTGCCAGCAGCTTGCTCCGGGGTGGAGCTTTCTTT. This translates into CASSLLRGGAFF.

This sequence joins TRBV9 and TRBJ2-2; 9 nucleotides line up with TRBD2. V trimming: 2 bases; J trimming: 7 bases; junction bases outside the gene matches: 9. Germline CDR1 reads SGDLS; CDR2 reads YYNGEE. The CDR3 covers 16 residues. The DNA for the CDR3 is TGTGCCAGCAGCGTGACCGGCGGGAGGGTTTTCGGGGAGCTGTTTTTT. Protein sequence: CASSVTGGRVFGELFF.

With regard to this clone: The sample has other DNA sequences that encode this CDR3 too. The DNA of the CDR3 is TGTGCCAGCGCGGCGAGAAGCACAGATACGCAGTATTTT. It is translated as CASAARSTDTQYF. V gene TRBV2 combines with J gene TRBJ2-3, with D hard to call. CDR1 and CDR2 from the germline V gene are SNHLY and FYNNEI. Between the trimmed V and J ends, which lost 8 bases and 0 bases, there was a span of 9 bases. The CDR3 is made up of 13 amino acids. Supplemented by reference TRBV2 and TRBJ2-3, the full variable domain reads EPEVTQTPSHQVTQMGQEVILRCVPISNHLYFYWYRQILGQKVEFLVSFYNNEISEKSEIFDDQFSVERPDGSNFTLKIRSTKLEDSAMYFCASAARSTDTQYFGPGTRLTVL.

This clone was detected a few times. V usage is TRBV15 and J usage is TRBJ1-1, with 12 bases identical to TRBD1. After removal of 1 base from V and 5 bases from J, the junction contained 8 bases not matched to a gene. Looked up from germline, CDR1 is LNHNV and CDR2 is YYDKDF (reference sequence). The CDR3 extends over 17 amino acids. The chain's CDR3 is CATSRGDRGPSGTEAFF. The CDR3 DNA follows: TGTGCCACCAGCAGAGGGGACAGGGGGCCTTCGGGGACTGAAGCTTTCTTT.

The CDR3 loop reads CASSSNGKRPFYEQYF. DNA for the CDR3: TGTGCCAGCAGCTCGAATGGAAAGCGACCATTCTACGAGCAGTACTTC. V gene TRBV5-8 combines with J gene TRBJ2-7; D not resolved. CDR3 length: 16 residues. V shed 3 bases and J shed 3 bases, with 19 bases lying between them. CDR1 is SGHTS and CDR2 is YDEGEE in the germline V gene. The whole variable domain, filled in from reference TRBV5-8 and TRBJ2-7, reads EAGVTQSPTHLIKTRGQQATLRCSPISGHTSVYWYQQALGLGLQFLLWYDEGEERNRGNFPPRFSGRQFPNYSSELNVNALELEDSALYLCASSSNGKRPFYEQYFGPGTRLTVT.

The rearrangement uses TRBV11-2 and TRBJ2-1, with 10 bases fitting TRBD2. This CDR3 is 18 amino acids long. J lost 4 bases, V lost 0 bases, and 9 bases had no gene match. CDR1 and CDR2 from the germline V gene are SGHAT and FQNNGV. CDR3 in amino acids: CASSLDRVASGGYNEQFF. The CDR3, as DNA: TGTGCCAGCAGCTTAGATCGCGTAGCTAGCGGGGGATACAATGAGCAGTTCTTC.

The gene calls are TRBV5-4 and TRBJ1-1; unclear D gene. Germline CDR1 reads SGHNT; CDR2 reads YYREEE (reference sequence). V lost 4 bases to trimming and J lost 1 base, with 11 bases between them. This CDR3 contains 14 residues. The CDR3, as DNA: TGTGCCAGCAGCCAGAGGGTCGGGAACACTGAAGCTTTCTTT. This sequence encodes CASSQRVGNTEAFF.

The chain is built from TRBV5-8 and TRBJ2-1, with 13 bases identical to TRBD2. V trimming: 4 bases; J trimming: 1 base; junction bases outside the gene matches: 8. Germline V CDR1 and CDR2: SGHTS, YDEGEE. The CDR3 is 18 residues long. The DNA for the CDR3 is TGTGCCAGCAGCGTTGGACTAGCGGGGGCCTTTTCCTACAATGAGCAGTTCTTC. Translating it yields CASSVGLAGAFSYNEQFF.

This clone occurred once. The rearrangement uses TRBV15 and TRBJ2-3; D is possibly TRBD2 (6 bases). Trimming cost V 0 bases and J 2 bases, with 12 bases left between them. The germline CDR1 and CDR2 sequences are LNHNV and YYDKDF (reference sequence). This CDR3 is built from 16 residues. The CDR3 is CATSRDSTSYTDTQYF. The CDR3 DNA is TGTGCCACCAGCAGAGATAGCACTAGCTACACAGATACGCAGTATTTT.

J is TRBJ2-1 and V is TRBV12-5; TRBD2 matches at 10 bases. This CDR3 has 19 amino acids. Trimming removed 0 bases from V and 1 base from J; junction bases left unmatched: 9. In germline, CDR1 is LGHNT, CDR2 FRNRAP. The CDR3: CASGLVTGTSDRSYNEQFF. CDR3 DNA sequence: TGTGCTAGTGGTTTGGTGACCGGGACTAGCGACAGGTCCTACAATGAGCAGTTCTTC.

The gene calls are TRBV5-8 and TRBJ1-1; 7 nucleotides align to TRBD1. The CDR3 is made up of 15 amino acids. The V and J ends lost 4 bases and 1 base, in that order; junction bases with no gene match: 7. Germline values: CDR1 SGHTS, CDR2 YDEGEE. The CDR3 sequence: CASSNGQVGNTEAFF. CDR3 nucleotides: TGTGCCAGCAGCAACGGACAGGTGGGGAACACTGAAGCTTTCTTT.

The chain carries TRBV12-5 and TRBJ2-2, with 12 bases that match TRBD2. CDR1 is LGHNT and CDR2 is FRNRAP in the germline V gene. The CDR3 is made up of 18 amino acids. The trim removed 2 bases at V and 6 bases at J, leaving 10 bases unmatched. Here the CDR3 DNA reads TGTGCTAGTGGTTTGCCTCAGACTAGCGGGAGAAAGTCCGGGGAGCTGTTTTTT. It yields the protein CASGLPQTSGRKSGELFF.

The chain joins TRBV30 to TRBJ2-3; 8 nucleotides agree with TRBD2. Germline V gene sequence: CDR1 GTSNPN, CDR2 SVGIG (reference sequence). After removal of 0 bases from V and 9 bases from J, the junction contained 14 bases not matched to a gene. The CDR3 totals 16 residues. CDR3 residues: CAWSVPAGVFSTTQYF. The DNA for the CDR3 is TGTGCCTGGAGTGTACCAGCGGGAGTGTTTTCCACAACGCAGTATTTT.

The genes are TRBV30 and TRBJ2-4; TRBD1 aligns across 8 bases. This CDR3 spans 15 amino acids. Germline lookup yields CDR1 GTSNPN and CDR2 SVGIG (reference sequence). Losses at the gene ends were 3 bases for V and 0 bases for J; bases not matched to a gene: 4. The CDR3 reads CAWRDRDIAKNIQYF. In DNA form, the CDR3 reads TGTGCCTGGAGGGACAGGGACATAGCCAAAAACATTCAGTACTTC.

The J gene is TRBJ2-2, the V gene TRBV5-1; TRBD1 agrees at 8 bases. This CDR3 is 13 amino acids long. The germline gives CDR1 SGHRS, CDR2 YFSETQ. The V gene end was trimmed by 6 bases and the J gene end by 4 bases; junction bases not matched to a gene: 2. The CDR3 DNA follows: TGCGCCAGCAAACAGGGGGGCACCGGGGAGCTGTTTTTT. Protein sequence: CASKQGGTGELFF. Filled out from reference TRBV5-1 and TRBJ2-2, the complete variable domain reads KAGVTQTPRYLIKTRGQQVTLSCSPISGHRSVSWYQQTPGQGLQFLFEYFSETQRNKGNFPGRFSGRQFSNSRSEMNVSTLELGDSALYLCASKQGGTGELFFGEGSRLTVL.

This clone has more than one count but fewer than ten. The chain recombines TRBV28 with TRBJ2-1; 9 bases fit TRBD2. The germline V gene encodes CDR1 MDHEN and CDR2 SYDVKM. This CDR3 comprises 13 residues. V was pared by 5 bases and J by 8 bases, with 4 bases of the junction left unmatched. The CDR3 is CASSRTSVDEQFF. DNA of the CDR3: TGTGCCAGCAGTAGGACTAGCGTTGATGAGCAGTTCTTC.

The table lists this clone with a few counts. The rearrangement links TRBV25-1 to TRBJ2-1, with 10 bases fitting TRBD1. Germline lookup yields CDR1 MGHDK and CDR2 SYGVNS. The CDR3 totals 16 residues. Trimming at V came to 6 bases and at J to 8 bases, leaving 13 bases not matched to a gene. CDR3 sequence reads: CASSFTLGTGAHEQFF. CDR3 in DNA: TGTGCCAGCAGCTTCACCCTCGGGACAGGGGCGCATGAGCAGTTCTTC.

V is TRBV7-2 and J is TRBJ1-6; 8 bases are a match to TRBD1. The CDR3 loop spans 15 amino acids. The J segment lost 7 bases and the V segment lost 3 bases, leaving 5 bases of the junction unmatched. CDR1 and CDR2 from the germline V gene are SGHTA and FQGNSA. The CDR3 protein is CASSFQGAINSPLHF. CDR3 coding DNA: TGTGCCAGCAGCTTCCAGGGGGCGATCAATTCACCCCTCCACTTT.